This record concerns one T cell receptor (beta chain) sequence. Antigen: not known. The sample is drawn from a study of long-term antiretroviral therapy in people with HIV. On the study more broadly: Some samples came about a decade before the 2015 immediate-ART recommendation, and these were the earliest. Findings and limits, study-wide: Samples were collected from the mid-2000s to the late 2010s under possibly less effective ART regimens.

The authors ran the immunoSEQ assay, v3.0, at survey level. Sequenced by immunoSEQ multiplex PCR; TCRdb stores in-frame clones only, minus some. The table lists about 35,000 clones, about 70% of them singletons. The CDR3 is 13 residues long. CDR1 is SGHTA and CDR2 is FQGNSA in the germline V gene. Deletions cut 0 bases from V and 10 bases from J, with 10 bases between. Post-ART PBMC samples numbered at least two per donor, and pre-ART ones at least one. The chain carries TRBV7-2 and TRBJ2-1, with D perhaps TRBD2 (5 bases). This specimen was unsorted PBMCs, taken 3 years after starting antiretroviral therapy. The clonotype comes from a man aged 45-65 years with HIV. The CDR3 is CASSLAPTGEQFF. In nucleotides, the CDR3 is TGTGCCAGCAGCTTAGCCCCGACGGGGGAGCAGTTCTTC.